The 4 T cell receptor beta chains in this list originate from one sample, sequenced in a study of vaccination and CD4 T cells after COVID-19. Sequenced with the Oncomine TCR Beta short-read assay was DNA taken from cultured CD4+ T cells. TCRdb passed the PCR reads through MiXCR, listing each CDR3 protein once. This table holds approximately 8,000 distinct CDR3 sequences, 50% found once. Which antigens these TCRs recognize remains unknown. Treatment defined: roughly ten-day PBMC culture with coronavirus spike peptide pools or control peptides (ViraFEST assay). Unexposed donor CD4+ T cells predated the COVID-19 pandemic, collected 2011-2018. The sample was CD4+ T cells from blood, cultured in vitro. These receptors originate from a human donor in good health.

CDR3 bases: TGTGCCAGCAGCTTGGAAGGGGCAGGCTACACCTTC. As protein: CASSLEGAGYTF. This sequence joins TRBV5-4 and TRBJ1-2; D is perhaps TRBD1 (5 bases). Germline V CDR1 and CDR2: SGHNT, YYREEE (reference sequence). Between the trimmed V and J ends, which lost 0 bases and 8 bases, there was a span of 8 bases. The CDR3 totals 12 residues.

The J gene is TRBJ2-7, the V gene TRBV28; the D gene is possibly TRBD2 (5 bases). This CDR3 contains 13 residues. From germline, CDR1 is MDHEN and CDR2 SYDVKM. V shed 10 bases and J shed 2 bases, with 15 bases lying between them. CDR3 sequence reads: CATKAGVPYEQYF. The CDR3, as DNA: TGTGCCACCAAGGCCGGGGTACCCTACGAGCAGTACTTC.

Only one count was recorded for this clonotype. Compared with germline, one end of the junction differs, possibly owing to a read error. The chain carries TRBV11-2 and TRBJ2-1; no reliable D call. The CDR3 runs to 13 residues. Germline assignment: CDR1 SGHAT and CDR2 FQNNGV. The CDR3 DNA reads as TGTGCCAGCAGCCACCTCACCACGGTCCGATTGGTCTTC. This translates into CASSHLTTVRLVF.

This rearrangement joins TRBV7-2 to TRBJ1-1, with 8 bases lining up with TRBD1. Germline-derived CDR1 and CDR2 are SGHTA and FQGNSA. The CDR3 runs 13 residues. The trim removed 6 bases at V and 3 bases at J, leaving 3 bases unmatched. Here the CDR3 reads CASRYRGYTEAFF. DNA of the CDR3: TGTGCCAGCAGATACAGGGGGTACACTGAAGCTTTCTTT.